Listed below are T cell receptor beta chains from one sample, sequenced in a study of blood T cells in healthy people across ages. MiXCR, run by TCRdb on the 5' RACE reads, gives a single entry per CDR3 protein. The sample includes 780,000 or so distinct CDR3 sequences, roughly 50% of them seen just once. The sequenced material came from blood. The source is a man in his forties in good health. The CDR3 runs from the conserved cysteine through the conserved F or W. D genes are given only for firm matches. Some rows mark clone size as missing; the rest say once, few, many or name a class of expanded clone.

d_call	v_call	j_call	clone_size	cdr3_aa	cdr3_nt
NA	TRBV7-2	TRBJ1-2	few	CASSLDEGTYGYTF	TGTGCCAGCAGCTTAGATGAGGGGACCTATGGCTACACCTTC
NA	TRBV6-2/TRBV6-3	TRBJ2-7	NA	CASSKETEYEQYF	TGTGCCAGCAGTAAGGAGACAGAGTACGAGCAGTACTTC
NA	TRBV29-1	TRBJ1-1	NA	CSVERGANTEAFF	TGCAGCGTTGAAAGGGGGGCGAACACTGAAGCTTTCTTT
NA	TRBV15	TRBJ2-5	few	CATSRDRGWGETQYF	TGTGCCACCAGCAGGGATCGAGGCTGGGGGGAGACCCAGTACTTC
TRBD1	TRBV29-1	TRBJ2-3	once	CSAEGQLVGDTQYF	TGCAGCGCCGAGGGACAGTTAGTCGGAGATACGCAGTATTTT
NA	TRBV29-1	TRBJ2-6	few	CSVEDRVITVGANVLTF	TGCAGCGTTGAAGATCGAGTTATCACAGTTGGGGCCAACGTCCTGACTTTC
TRBD2	TRBV20-1	TRBJ2-7	NA	CSASREDRSYEQYF	TGCAGTGCTAGCCGGGAGGATCGGTCCTACGAGCAGTACTTC
NA	TRBV27	TRBJ2-7	NA	CASSYVPGSVYEQYF	TGTGCCAGCAGTTATGTTCCCGGGAGTGTCTACGAGCAGTACTTC
NA	TRBV3-1	TRBJ1-1	NA	CASSDRGLSAFF	TGTGCCAGCAGCGACCGGGGGCTTAGCGCTTTCTTT
TRBD2	TRBV2	TRBJ2-3	NA	CASNMGLGVTDTQYF	TGTGCCAGCAACATGGGACTAGGAGTCACAGATACGCAGTATTTT
NA	TRBV7-3	TRBJ2-1	few	CASSPGRNYNEQFF	TGTGCTAGCAGCCCCGGACGGAACTACAATGAGCAGTTCTTC
TRBD2	TRBV6-5	TRBJ2-7	NA	CASSYRTSGGSEQYF	TGTGCCAGCAGTTACAGGACTAGCGGCGGTAGCGAGCAGTACTTC
NA	TRBV28	TRBJ2-5	NA	CAKIPRAHQETQYF	TGTGCCAAAATACCTCGAGCACATCAAGAGACCCAGTACTTC
TRBD2	TRBV4-1	TRBJ2-6	few	CASSRGGLFSGANVLTF	TGCGCCAGCAGCCGCGGGGGGCTATTCTCTGGGGCCAACGTCCTGACTTTC
NA	TRBV19	TRBJ2-5	NA	CATEGAGGLGETQYF	TGTGCCACCGAAGGGGCAGGGGGACTCGGGGAGACCCAGTACTTC
NA	TRBV5-1	TRBJ2-6	few	CASSYDSGANVLTF	TGCGCCAGCAGCTACGACTCTGGGGCCAACGTCCTGACTTTC
TRBD1	TRBV7-2	TRBJ2-1	NA	CASSFGDRDSSYNEQFF	TGTGCCAGCAGCTTCGGAGACCGGGACAGCTCCTACAATGAGCAGTTCTTC
NA	TRBV3-1	TRBJ2-3	many	CASSQGTSRFTDTQYF	TGTGCCAGCAGCCAGGGAACTAGCAGGTTCACAGATACGCAGTATTTT
TRBD1	TRBV29-1	TRBJ2-3	few	CSVIQGQDPQYF	TGCAGCGTTATCCAAGGACAGGACCCGCAGTATTTT
TRBD2	TRBV5-1	TRBJ2-7	NA	CASSLRAGNDEQYF	TGCGCCAGCAGCTTGAGAGCGGGAAACGACGAGCAGTACTTC
NA	TRBV12-3/TRBV12-4	TRBJ1-1	NA	CASSGPTVNTEAFF	TGTGCCAGCAGTGGACCCACAGTGAACACTGAAGCTTTCTTT
NA	TRBV7-2	TRBJ2-7	few	CASSFWTGGDYEQYF	TGTGCCAGCAGTTTTTGGACGGGTGGCGACTACGAGCAGTACTTC
NA	TRBV29-1	TRBJ2-6	NA	CSAGANFDPGANVPTF	TGCAGCGCAGGGGCCAATTTCGACCCCGGGGCCAACGTCCCGACTTTC
NA	TRBV20-1	TRBJ2-3	once	CSATKDRAPFVLDTQYF	TGCAGTGCTACAAAGGACAGAGCCCCCTTTGTACTCGATACGCAGTATTTT
NA	TRBV27	TRBJ2-1	NA	CASSYRRGQGNEQFF	TGTGCCAGCAGTTACAGGCGGGGGCAGGGCAATGAGCAGTTCTTC